The entry below gives a single TCR beta chain sequence along with its context. The data were obtained in a study of OX40 agonist ivuxolimab in advanced cancers. With autoimmune disease history or systemic immunosuppression, patients were excluded. Trimming removed 6 bases at V and 11 bases at J, with 4 bases between. The CDR3 sequence is 8 residues long. Per germline, CDR1 SEHNR and CDR2 FQNEAQ (reference sequence). Here immunoSEQ multiplex PCR was the method, and the copy in TCRdb shows in-frame clones only, minus some. The sample has approximately 68,000 clones, about 89% seen once. The gene calls are TRBV7-9 and TRBJ1-1; D remains ambiguous. The receptor was isolated from an adult with an advanced solid tumor such as melanoma, head and neck, liver or kidney cancer. The input for sequencing was CD4+ or CD8+ T cells sorted from blood, taken in a trial of the OX40 agonist ivuxolimab. In DNA form, the CDR3 reads TGTGCCAGCAGTTGGGCTTTCTTT. Translation gives CASSWAFF.